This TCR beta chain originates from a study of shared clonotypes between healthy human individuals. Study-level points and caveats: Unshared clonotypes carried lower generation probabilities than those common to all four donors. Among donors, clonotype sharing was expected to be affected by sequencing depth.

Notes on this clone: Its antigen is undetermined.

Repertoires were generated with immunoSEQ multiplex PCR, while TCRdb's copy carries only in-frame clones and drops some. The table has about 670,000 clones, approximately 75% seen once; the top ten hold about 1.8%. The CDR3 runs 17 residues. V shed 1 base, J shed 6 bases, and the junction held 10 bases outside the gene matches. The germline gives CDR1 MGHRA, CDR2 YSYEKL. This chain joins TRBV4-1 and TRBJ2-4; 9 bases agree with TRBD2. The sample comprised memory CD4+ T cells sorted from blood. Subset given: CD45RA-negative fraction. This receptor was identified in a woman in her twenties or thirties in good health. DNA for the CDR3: TGCGCCAGCAGCCAAGCGATTAACCTAGCGGGGCTAAACATTCAGTACTTC. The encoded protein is CASSQAINLAGLNIQYF.